The rows below give T cell receptor beta chains drawn from one sample of a study of identifying expanded T cells in peripheral blood. Data came from immunoSEQ multiplex PCR; TCRdb stores just in-frame clones and leaves some out. Among around 91,000 clones listed, around 88% were seen once. Sequenced sample: blood. All receptors come from a person aged 18 to 70 in good health. Each CDR3 is given without its conserved first and last residue. The order of the fields is J gene, V gene, clone size, CDR3 protein. Expanded clones get a size class; other rows say once, few or many, or leave the size out.

TRBJ2-1 TRBV27 - ASSSLLEKQF
TRBJ2-1 TRBV9 - ASSVGGSGDEQF
TRBJ2-1 TRBV4-3 once ASSQVARTEQF
TRBJ2-7 TRBV18 - ASSPDPTAYEQY
TRBJ2-4 TRBV5-6 - ASSSTRDRADIQY
TRBJ2-7 TRBV6-1 - ASSEPSGSYEQY
TRBJ2-3 TRBV9 - ASSVGGFTDTQY
TRBJ2-5 TRBV30 once AWSVPETSGQETQY
TRBJ2-1 TRBV6-1 - ASSEAGTVDNEQF
TRBJ1-5 TRBV7-9 - ASSLASGTGGSNQPQH
TRBJ1-1 TRBV21-1 - ASTDRTENTEAF
TRBJ2-5 TRBV6-1 - ASSEYTGTQETQY
TRBJ2-5 TRBV19 - ASSKGPQETQY
TRBJ1-1 TRBV27 once ASSSLGGGTMNTEAF
TRBJ2-3 TRBV7-2 - ASSLAGASTDTQY
TRBJ1-5 TRBV27 - ASSFGNQPQH
TRBJ2-5 TRBV9 - ASSVGWIISAQY
TRBJ2-2 TRBV5-1 once ASSLSRGNPGELF
TRBJ2-5 TRBV20-1 - SAGEETQY
TRBJ2-2 TRBV6-4 - ASSDSNGQNTGELF
TRBJ2-1 TRBV4-1 - ASSQDGQGVSNEQF
TRBJ2-3 TRBV2 - ASSRDGESTDTQY
TRBJ1-5 TRBV6-5 - ASSYEGRQPQH
TRBJ1-5 TRBV2 - ASRRDRRSNQPQH
TRBJ1-2 TRBV2 few ASSDGDPNYGYT
TRBJ2-7 TRBV5-6 - ASSLVDTFYEQY
TRBJ2-1 TRBV4-1 - ASSQSRTYNEQF
TRBJ2-7 TRBV6-4 - ASSEGTGGYEQY
TRBJ2-7 TRBV7-2 - ASSPRTGNSYEQY
TRBJ2-5 TRBV5-4 - ASSGLGQGDQETQY
TRBJ2-7 TRBV30 - AWNGDEGQGYEQY
TRBJ2-1 TRBV5-5 - ASTSLGHRPNSYNEQF